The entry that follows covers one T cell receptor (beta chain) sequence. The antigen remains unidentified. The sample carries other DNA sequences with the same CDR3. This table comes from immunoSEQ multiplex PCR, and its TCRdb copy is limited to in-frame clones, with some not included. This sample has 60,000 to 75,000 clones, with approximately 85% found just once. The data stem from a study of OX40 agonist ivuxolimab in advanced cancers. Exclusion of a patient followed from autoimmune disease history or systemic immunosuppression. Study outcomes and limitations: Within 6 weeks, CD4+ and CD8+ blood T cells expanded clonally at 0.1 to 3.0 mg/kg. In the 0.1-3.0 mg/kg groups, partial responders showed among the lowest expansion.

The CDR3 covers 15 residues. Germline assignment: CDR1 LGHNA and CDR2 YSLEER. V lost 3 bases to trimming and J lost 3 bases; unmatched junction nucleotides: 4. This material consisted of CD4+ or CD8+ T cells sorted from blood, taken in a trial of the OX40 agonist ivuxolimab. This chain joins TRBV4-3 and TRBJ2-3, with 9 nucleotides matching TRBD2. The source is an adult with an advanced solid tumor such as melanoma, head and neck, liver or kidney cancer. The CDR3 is CASSQTSGSTDTQYF. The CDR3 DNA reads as TGCGCCAGCAGCCAGACTAGCGGATCAACAGATACGCAGTATTTT.